This TCR beta chain was sequenced for a study of CD8 T cells in ankylosing spondylitis. Study-wide results and caveats: A TCR beta motif of several highly homologous variants appeared characteristic of ankylosing spondylitis blood.

Each CDR3 protein is one row after TCRdb ran MiXCR on the 5' RACE reads. This sample yields some 840,000 distinct CDR3 sequences, of which 12% are seen a single time; about 0.49% belongs to the top ten. As to this clonotype: The antigen is not known.

Trimming cost V 4 bases and J 1 base, with 15 bases left between them. This CDR3 spans 16 amino acids. CDR1 and CDR2 (germline): MDHEN, SYDVKM. The source material was blood, either unsorted or a sorted T cell fraction (not recorded which). The clonotype was recovered from a male donor with ankylosing spondylitis. V gene TRBV28 combines with J gene TRBJ2-3; D is undetermined. The CDR3 loop reads CASSSSDPRGTDTQYF. The DNA of the CDR3 is TGTGCCAGCAGTTCCTCGGACCCCCGGGGCACAGATACGCAGTATTTT.